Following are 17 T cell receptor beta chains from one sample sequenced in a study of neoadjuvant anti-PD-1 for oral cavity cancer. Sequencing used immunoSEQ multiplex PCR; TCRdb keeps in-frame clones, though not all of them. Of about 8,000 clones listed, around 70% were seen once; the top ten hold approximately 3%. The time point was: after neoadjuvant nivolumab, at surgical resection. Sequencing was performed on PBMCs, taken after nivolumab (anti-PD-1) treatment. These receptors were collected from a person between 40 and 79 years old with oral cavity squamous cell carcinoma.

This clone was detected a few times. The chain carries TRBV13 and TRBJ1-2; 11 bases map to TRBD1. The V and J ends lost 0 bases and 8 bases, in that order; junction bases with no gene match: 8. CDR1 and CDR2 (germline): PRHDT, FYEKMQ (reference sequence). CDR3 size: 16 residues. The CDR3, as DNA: TGTGCCAGCAGCTTAGGCCCCGGGACAGGGGGTCTCGGCTACACCTTC. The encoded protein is CASSLGPGTGGLGYTF.

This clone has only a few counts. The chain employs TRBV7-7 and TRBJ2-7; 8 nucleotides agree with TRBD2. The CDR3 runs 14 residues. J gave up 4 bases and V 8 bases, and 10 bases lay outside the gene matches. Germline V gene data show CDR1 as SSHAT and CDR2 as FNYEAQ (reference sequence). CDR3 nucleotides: TGTGCCAGCTCTCCGGGACTAGGTAGTTACGAGCAGTACTTC. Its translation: CASSPGLGSYEQYF.

Written as DNA, the CDR3 is TGTGCCAGCAGCGTAGACGCAGCAATATCCTACGAGCAGTACTTC. Its translation is CASSVDAAISYEQYF. The chain carries TRBV9 and TRBJ2-7; D uncertain. Trimming shortened V by 0 bases and J by 1 base, and 11 bases separated the two germline ends. The CDR3 covers 15 residues. Germline V gives CDR1 SGDLS, CDR2 YYNGEE.

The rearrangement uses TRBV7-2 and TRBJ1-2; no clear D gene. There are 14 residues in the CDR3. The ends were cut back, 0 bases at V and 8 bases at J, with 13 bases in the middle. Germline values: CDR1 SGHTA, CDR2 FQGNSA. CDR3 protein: CASSLAARYGGYTF. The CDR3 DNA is TGTGCCAGCAGCTTAGCCGCCAGGTACGGCGGCTACACCTTC.

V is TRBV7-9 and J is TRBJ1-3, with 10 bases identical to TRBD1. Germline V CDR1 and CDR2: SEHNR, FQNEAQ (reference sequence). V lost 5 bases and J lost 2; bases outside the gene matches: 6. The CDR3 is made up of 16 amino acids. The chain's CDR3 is CASSHVGQGAGNTIYF. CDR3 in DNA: TGTGCCAGCAGCCACGTCGGACAGGGGGCTGGAAACACCATATATTTT.

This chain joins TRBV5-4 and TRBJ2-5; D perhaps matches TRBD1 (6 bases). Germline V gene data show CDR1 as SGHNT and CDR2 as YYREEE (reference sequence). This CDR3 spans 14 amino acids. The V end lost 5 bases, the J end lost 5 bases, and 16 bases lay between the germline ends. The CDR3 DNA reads TGTGCCAGCAGTGCGGCAGGGGTTCAGGAGACCCAGTACTTC. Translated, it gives CASSAAGVQETQYF. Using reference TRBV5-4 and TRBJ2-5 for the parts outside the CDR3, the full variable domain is ETGVTQSPTHLIKTRGQQVTLRCSSQSGHNTVSWYQQALGQGPQFIFQYYREEENGRGNFPPRFSGLQFPNYSSELNVNALELDDSALYLCASSAAGVQETQYFGPGTRLLVL.

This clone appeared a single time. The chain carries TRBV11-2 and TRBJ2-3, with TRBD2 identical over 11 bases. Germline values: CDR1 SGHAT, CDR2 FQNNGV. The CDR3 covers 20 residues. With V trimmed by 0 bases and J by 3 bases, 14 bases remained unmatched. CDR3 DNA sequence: TGTGCCAGCAGCTTAGATCGGCTAGCGGGGGGCCCAGGGGTGACAGATACGCAGTATTTT. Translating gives CASSLDRLAGGPGVTDTQYF. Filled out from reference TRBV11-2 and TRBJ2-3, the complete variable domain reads EAGVAQSPRYKIIEKRQSVAFWCNPISGHATLYWYQQILGQGPKLLIQFQNNGVVDDSQLPKDRFSAERLKGVDSTLKIQPAKLEDSAVYLCASSLDRLAGGPGVTDTQYFGPGTRLTVL.

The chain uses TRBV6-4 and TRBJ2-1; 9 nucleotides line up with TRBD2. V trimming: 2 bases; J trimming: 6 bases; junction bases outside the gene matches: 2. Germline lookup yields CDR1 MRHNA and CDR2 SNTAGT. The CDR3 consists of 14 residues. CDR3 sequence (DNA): TGTGCCAGCAGTGACGGCGGGGGGGCCAATGAGCAGTTCTTC. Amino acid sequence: CASSDGGGANEQFF.

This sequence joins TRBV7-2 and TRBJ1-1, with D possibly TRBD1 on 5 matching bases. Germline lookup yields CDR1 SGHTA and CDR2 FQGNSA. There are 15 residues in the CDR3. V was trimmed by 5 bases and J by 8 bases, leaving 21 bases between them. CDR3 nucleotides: TGTGCCAGCAGCGCAACCGGGGCACCAATTCGGGAAGCTTTCTTT. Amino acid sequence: CASSATGAPIREAFF.

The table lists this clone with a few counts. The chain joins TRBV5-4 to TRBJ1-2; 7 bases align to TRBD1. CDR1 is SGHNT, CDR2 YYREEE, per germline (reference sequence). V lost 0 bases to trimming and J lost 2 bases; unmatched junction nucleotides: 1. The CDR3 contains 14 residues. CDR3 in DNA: TGTGCCAGCAGCTTGGAACAGGGGAACTATGGCTACACCTTC. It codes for CASSLEQGNYGYTF.

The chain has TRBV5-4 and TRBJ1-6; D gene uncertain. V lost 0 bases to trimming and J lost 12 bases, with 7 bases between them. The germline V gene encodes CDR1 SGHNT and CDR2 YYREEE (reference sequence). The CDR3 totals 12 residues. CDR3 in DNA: TGTGCCAGCAGCTTGGAAGGTGGACCCCTCCACTTT. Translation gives CASSLEGGPLHF.

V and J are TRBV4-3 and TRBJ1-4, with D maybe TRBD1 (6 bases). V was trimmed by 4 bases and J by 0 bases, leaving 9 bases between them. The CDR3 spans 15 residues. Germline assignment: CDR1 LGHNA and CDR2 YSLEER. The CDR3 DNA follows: TGCGCCAGCAGCCTCCCAGGGGCAACTAATGAAAAACTGTTTTTT. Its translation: CASSLPGATNEKLFF.

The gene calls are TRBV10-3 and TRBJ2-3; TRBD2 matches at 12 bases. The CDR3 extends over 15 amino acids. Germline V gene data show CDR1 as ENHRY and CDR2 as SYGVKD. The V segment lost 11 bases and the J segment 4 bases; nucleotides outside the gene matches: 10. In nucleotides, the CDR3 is TGTGCCTCCGGGGAGCCTAGCGGGGGGGCAGATACGCAGTATTTT. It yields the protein CASGEPSGGADTQYF.

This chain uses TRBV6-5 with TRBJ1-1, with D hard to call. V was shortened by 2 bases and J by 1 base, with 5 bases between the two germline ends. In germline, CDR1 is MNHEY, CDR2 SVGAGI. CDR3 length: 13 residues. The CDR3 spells CASSYAKNTEAFF. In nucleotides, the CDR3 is TGTGCCAGCAGTTACGCCAAGAACACTGAAGCTTTCTTT.

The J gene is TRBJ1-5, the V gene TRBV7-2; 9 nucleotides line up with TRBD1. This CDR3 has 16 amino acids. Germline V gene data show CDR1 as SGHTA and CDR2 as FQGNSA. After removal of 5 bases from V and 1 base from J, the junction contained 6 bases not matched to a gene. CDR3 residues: CASSVTGGFSNQPQHF. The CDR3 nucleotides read TGTGCCAGCAGCGTAACAGGGGGCTTCAGCAATCAGCCCCAGCATTTT.

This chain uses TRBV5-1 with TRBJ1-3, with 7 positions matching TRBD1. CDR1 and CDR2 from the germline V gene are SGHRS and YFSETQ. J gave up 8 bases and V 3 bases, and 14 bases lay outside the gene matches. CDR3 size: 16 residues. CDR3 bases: TGCGCCAGCAGCTCGAGGACAGGTACCATCGGAGACACCATATATTTT. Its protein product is CASSSRTGTIGDTIYF.

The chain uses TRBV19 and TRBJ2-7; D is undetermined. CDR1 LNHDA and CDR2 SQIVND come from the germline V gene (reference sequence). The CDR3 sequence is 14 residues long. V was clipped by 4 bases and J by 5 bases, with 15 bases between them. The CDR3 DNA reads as TGTGCCAGTAGTAAAGTAGCAGGCGGCCACGAGCAGTACTTC. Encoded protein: CASSKVAGGHEQYF.